These 13 T cell receptor beta chains share one sample of origin, sequenced in a study of blood T cell repertoires in COVID-19 (TCRdb year 2020). Libraries came from the immunoSEQ multiplex PCR assay. In TCRdb, the immuneACCESS table is reduced to in-frame sequences with V and J assigned. These tables do not hold every clone; where another copy was compared, an unresolved V gene accounts for under half, and the others remain unexplained. A total of a few hundred thousand clones appear in this sample, around 89% of them only once. The ten largest clonotypes hold roughly 2% of the sample. The sample consisted of PBMCs or T cells enriched from blood (not recorded which). The source is a woman aged 60-75 years in a cohort exposed to, infected with or recovered from COVID-19 (not recorded which).

CDR3 nucleotide sequence: TGTGCCAGCTCCCAGGGGATGAAAGTCATGAACACTGAAGCTTTCTTT. Protein: CASSQGMKVMNTEAFF. V usage is TRBV18 and J usage is TRBJ1-1, with TRBD1 as a possible D gene (6 bases). V lost 6 bases and J lost 0, with 17 bases in between. CDR3 size: 16 residues. Germline CDR1 reads KGHSH; CDR2 reads LQKENI.

This chain links TRBV5-4 with TRBJ2-4; 8 bases align to TRBD2. The germline V gene has CDR1 SGHNT and CDR2 YYREEE (reference sequence). CDR3 length: 16 amino acids. V dropped 0 bases and J dropped 6; count of bases not matched to a gene: 8. The CDR3 spells CASSLGAGGSGNIQYF. CDR3 in DNA: TGTGCCAGCAGCTTGGGGGCGGGAGGAAGCGGAAACATTCAGTACTTC.

The V call is TRBV2, the J call TRBJ2-7, with D possibly being TRBD2 (6 bases). Germline CDR1 and CDR2: SNHLY and FYNNEI. CDR3 length equals 14 residues. V dropped 3 bases and J dropped 4 bases, with 13 bases sitting between them. CDR3 sequence: CASSEGLHRYEQYF. The CDR3 bases are TGTGCCAGCAGTGAGGGACTGCATCGGTACGAGCAGTACTTC.

The rearrangement links TRBV19 to TRBJ1-1; maybe TRBD1 (6 bases). From germline, CDR1 is LNHDA and CDR2 SQIVND (reference sequence). V dropped 5 bases and J dropped 8 bases, with 12 bases sitting between them. CDR3 length: 12 amino acids. Here the CDR3 DNA reads TGTGCCAGTAGTCCCCGGACAGACGAAGCTTTCTTT. This gives the protein CASSPRTDEAFF.

The chain has TRBV2 and TRBJ1-1; 9 positions agree with TRBD1. Per the germline V gene, CDR1 is SNHLY and CDR2 is FYNNEI. V was clipped by 5 bases and J by 3 bases; unmatched bases: 4. The CDR3 is made up of 14 amino acids. The DNA of the CDR3 is TGTGCCAGCAGTTGGGGACAGGGCCACACTGAAGCTTTCTTT. Translated, it gives CASSWGQGHTEAFF.

This chain links TRBV6-5 with TRBJ1-1; perhaps TRBD1 as D (5 bases). V lost 4 bases and J 1 base, leaving 16 bases between the germline ends. Per the germline V gene, CDR1 is MNHEY and CDR2 is SVGAGI. The CDR3 sequence is 16 residues long. CDR3 sequence (DNA): TGTGCCAGCAGTTCAAGACAAACCAGGGCGAACACTGAAGCTTTCTTT. Translation gives CASSSRQTRANTEAFF.

The CDR3 loop reads CAIGSVAQETQYF. The CDR3 DNA is TGTGCCATCGGTTCAGTCGCTCAAGAGACCCAGTACTTC. The chain links TRBV10-3 to TRBJ2-5; D not resolved. Trimming cost V 8 bases and J 2 bases, with 12 bases left between them. The CDR3 is 13 amino acids. CDR1 ENHRY and CDR2 SYGVKD come from the germline V gene.

On this clone itself: In the same sample, other DNA sequences code for this CDR3. The chain employs TRBV28 and TRBJ2-7, with D perhaps matching TRBD1 (5 bases). Germline V gene lookup returns CDR1 MDHEN and CDR2 SYDVKM. Trimming cost V 4 bases and J 3 bases, with 13 bases left between them. There are 14 residues in the CDR3. The CDR3 region has the DNA TGTGCCAGCAGTTCTCCCGGGCAGGGCTACGAGCAGTACTTC. Translated, it gives CASSSPGQGYEQYF. The whole variable domain, remainder taken from reference TRBV28 and TRBJ2-7, is DVKVTQSSRYLVKRTGEKVFLECVQDMDHENMFWYRQDPGLGLRLIYFSYDVKMKEKGDIPEGYSVSREKKERFSLILESASTNQTSMYLCASSSPGQGYEQYFGPGTRLTVT.

The J gene is TRBJ1-6, the V gene TRBV6-5, with TRBD1 matching 7 bases. Germline-derived CDR1 and CDR2 are MNHEY and SVGAGI. The J segment lost 8 bases and the V segment lost 6 bases, leaving 7 bases of the junction unmatched. The CDR3 spans 14 residues. This CDR3 reads CASRDGTEDSPLHF. CDR3 DNA sequence: TGTGCCAGCAGGGACGGGACAGAGGATTCACCCCTCCACTTT.

The chain uses TRBV7-9 and TRBJ1-6; a weak D match, TRBD1 (6 bases). Trimming removed 5 bases at V and 7 bases at J, with 12 bases between. The CDR3 is 14 amino acids. CDR1 is SEHNR, CDR2 FQNEAQ, per germline (reference sequence). The CDR3 region is CASSDTGLNSPLHF. The CDR3 DNA is TGTGCCAGCAGCGATACAGGGCTCAATTCACCCCTCCACTTT.

V gene TRBV4-1 combines with J gene TRBJ2-1, with D possibly TRBD1 on 7 matching bases. This CDR3 has 17 residues. Trimming took off 0 bases at V and 9 bases at J, with 21 bases between the two ends. Germline CDR1 reads MGHRA; CDR2 reads YSYEKL. As DNA, the CDR3 is TGCGCCAGCAGCCAAGAAGGGGGCGGGGTTGGGGTAGGTGAGCAGTTCTTC. This translates into CASSQEGGGVGVGEQFF.

The chain joins TRBV5-1 to TRBJ1-2; 9 positions match TRBD1. Germline lookup yields CDR1 SGHRS and CDR2 YFSETQ. This CDR3 has 14 residues. V gave up 4 bases and J gave up 3 bases; unmatched junction bases: 4. CDR3 in amino acids: CASSVGQGDYGYTF. CDR3 DNA: TGCGCCAGCAGCGTGGGACAGGGAGACTATGGCTACACCTTC.

The J gene is TRBJ2-3, the V gene TRBV7-2, with TRBD2 matching 9 bases. The V and J ends lost 5 bases and 3 bases, in that order; junction bases with no gene match: 9. The germline V gene encodes CDR1 SGHTA and CDR2 FQGNSA. This CDR3 comprises 16 residues. The CDR3 reads CASSLRPAGGTDTQYF. CDR3 nucleotides: TGTGCCAGCAGCCTCAGGCCAGCGGGGGGAACAGATACGCAGTATTTT.